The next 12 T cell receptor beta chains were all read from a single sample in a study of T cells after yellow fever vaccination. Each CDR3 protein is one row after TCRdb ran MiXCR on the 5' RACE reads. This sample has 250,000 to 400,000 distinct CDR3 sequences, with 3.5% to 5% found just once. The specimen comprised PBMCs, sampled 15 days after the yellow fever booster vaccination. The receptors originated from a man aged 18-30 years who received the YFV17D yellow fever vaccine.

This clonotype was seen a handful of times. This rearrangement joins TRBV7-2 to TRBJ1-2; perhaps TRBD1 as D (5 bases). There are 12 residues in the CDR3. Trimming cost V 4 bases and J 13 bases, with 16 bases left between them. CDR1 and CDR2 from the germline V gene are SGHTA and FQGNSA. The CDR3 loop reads CASSSLGAPVTF. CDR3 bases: TGTGCCAGCAGCTCACTCGGGGCGCCCGTCACCTTC.

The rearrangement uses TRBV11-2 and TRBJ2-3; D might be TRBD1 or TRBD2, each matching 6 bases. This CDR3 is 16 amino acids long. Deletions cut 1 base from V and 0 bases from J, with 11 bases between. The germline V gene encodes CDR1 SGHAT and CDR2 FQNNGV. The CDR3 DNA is TGTGCCAGCAGCTTAGGGGGGGCCCCTAGCACAGATACGCAGTATTTT. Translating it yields CASSLGGAPSTDTQYF.

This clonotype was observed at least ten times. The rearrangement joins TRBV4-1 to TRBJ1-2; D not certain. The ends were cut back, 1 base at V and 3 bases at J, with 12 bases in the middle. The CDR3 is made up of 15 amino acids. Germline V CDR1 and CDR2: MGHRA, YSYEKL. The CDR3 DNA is TGCGCCAGCAGCCAAGTCCTGGGCTTAGACTATGGCTACACCTTC. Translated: CASSQVLGLDYGYTF.

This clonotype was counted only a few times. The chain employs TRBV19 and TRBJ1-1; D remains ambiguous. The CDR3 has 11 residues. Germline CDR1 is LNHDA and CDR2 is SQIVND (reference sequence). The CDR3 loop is CASGWNTEAFF. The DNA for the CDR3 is TGTGCGAGCGGGTGGAACACTGAAGCTTTCTTT.

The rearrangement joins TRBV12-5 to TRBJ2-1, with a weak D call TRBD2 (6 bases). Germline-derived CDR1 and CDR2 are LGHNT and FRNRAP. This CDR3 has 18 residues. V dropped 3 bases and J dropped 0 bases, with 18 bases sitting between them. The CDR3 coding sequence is TGTGCTAGTGGTTTCCGGGACTTATCTTCTCACTCCTACAATGAGCAGTTCTTC. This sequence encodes CASGFRDLSSHSYNEQFF.

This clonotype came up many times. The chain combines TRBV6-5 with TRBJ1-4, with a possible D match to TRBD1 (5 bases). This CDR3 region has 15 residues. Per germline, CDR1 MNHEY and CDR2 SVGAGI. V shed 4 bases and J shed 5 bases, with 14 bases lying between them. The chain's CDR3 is CASSWGGARNEKLFF. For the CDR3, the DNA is TGTGCCAGCAGTTGGGGAGGGGCGCGGAATGAAAAACTGTTTTTT.

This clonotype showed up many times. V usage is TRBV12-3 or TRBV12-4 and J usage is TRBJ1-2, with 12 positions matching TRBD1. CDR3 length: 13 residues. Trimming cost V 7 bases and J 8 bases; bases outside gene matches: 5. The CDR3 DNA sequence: TGTGCCAGCAACCGGGACAGGGGGCGAGGCTACACCTTC. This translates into CASNRDRGRGYTF.

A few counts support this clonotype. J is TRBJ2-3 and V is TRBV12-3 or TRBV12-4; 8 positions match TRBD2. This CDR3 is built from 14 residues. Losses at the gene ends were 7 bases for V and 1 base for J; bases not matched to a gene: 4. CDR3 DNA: TGTGCCAGCATTCAAGCGGGAGGCACAGATACGCAGTATTTT. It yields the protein CASIQAGGTDTQYF.

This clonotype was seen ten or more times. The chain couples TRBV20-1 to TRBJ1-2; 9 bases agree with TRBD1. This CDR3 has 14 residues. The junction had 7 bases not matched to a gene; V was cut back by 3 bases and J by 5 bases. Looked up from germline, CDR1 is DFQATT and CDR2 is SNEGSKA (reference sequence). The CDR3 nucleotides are TGCAGTGCTAGGTCGGACAGGGGATGGTATGGCTACACCTTC. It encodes CSARSDRGWYGYTF.

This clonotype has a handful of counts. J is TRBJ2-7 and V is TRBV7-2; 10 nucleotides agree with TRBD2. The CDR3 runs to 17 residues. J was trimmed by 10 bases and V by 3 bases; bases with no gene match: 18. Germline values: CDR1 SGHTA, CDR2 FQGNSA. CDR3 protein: CASSLRTQAGGRVDQYF. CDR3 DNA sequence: TGTGCCAGCAGCTTGCGCACTCAAGCGGGGGGGCGAGTTGACCAGTACTTC.

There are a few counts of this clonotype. CDR3 in DNA: TGTGCCAGCAGCCAAGATGCGCTACGGAAAATCACAGATACGCAGTATTTT. Translated: CASSQDALRKITDTQYF. The chain uses TRBV3-1 and TRBJ2-3, with no clear D. CDR3 length: 17 residues. Germline V gene sequence: CDR1 LGHDT, CDR2 YNNKEL (reference sequence). Trimming removed 0 bases at V and 2 bases at J, with 15 bases between.

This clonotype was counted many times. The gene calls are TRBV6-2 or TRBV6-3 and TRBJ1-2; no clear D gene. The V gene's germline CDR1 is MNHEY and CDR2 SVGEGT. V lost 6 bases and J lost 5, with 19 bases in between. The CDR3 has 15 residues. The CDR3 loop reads CASSNIRTDAYGYTF. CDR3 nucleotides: TGTGCCAGCAGCAACATACGGACGGATGCTTATGGCTACACCTTC.